One sample yielded the 25 T cell receptor beta chains listed below, sequenced in a study of blood T cell repertoires in COVID-19. TCRdb's copy holds only in-frame clones and misses some; the assay was immunoSEQ multiplex PCR. The table lists approximately 180,000 clones, 76% of them singletons. The sequenced sample was PBMCs or T cells enriched from blood (not recorded which). These TCRs come from a woman aged 50 to 60 with acute COVID-19.

There are a few counts of this clone. A junction end diverges from the germline sequence, so it may reflect a read error. This chain joins TRBV19 and TRBJ1-5; D not certain. Germline V gives CDR1 LNHDA, CDR2 SQIVND (reference sequence). The CDR3 is 15 amino acids. The CDR3 region is CASSTAGNSNQPQHF. CDR3 DNA sequence: TGTGCCAGCAGTACTGCGGGGAATAGCAATCAGCCCCAGCATTTT.

The chain uses TRBV24-1 and TRBJ2-6, with 8 bases identical to TRBD1. From germline, CDR1 is KGHDR and CDR2 SFDVKD. V dropped 7 bases and J dropped 0; count of bases not matched to a gene: 4. The CDR3 has 16 residues. Written as DNA, the CDR3 is TGTGCCACCAGAGGGACAGGAAACTCTGGGGCCAACGTCCTGACTTTC. Translated: CATRGTGNSGANVLTF.

The table lists this clone with a count of one. The chain is built from TRBV28 and TRBJ2-3, with D possibly matching TRBD2 (5 bases). This CDR3 spans 13 amino acids. The V end was cut by 7 bases, the J end by 0 bases, with 8 bases between. Looked up from germline, CDR1 is MDHEN and CDR2 is SYDVKM. Here the CDR3 reads CASTSGSTDTQYF. The DNA of the CDR3 is TGTGCCAGCACGAGCGGAAGCACAGATACGCAGTATTTT.

The rearrangement links TRBV21-1 to TRBJ2-1; the D call of TRBD2 is as the table states it, not checked on the DNA. TRBV21-1 is tagged as a pseudogene. CDR3 length equals 13 residues. CDR3 amino acids: CASRLPRVDEQFF. DNA for the CDR3: TGTGCCAGCAGATTACCACGGGTTGATGAGCAGTTCTTC.

This chain connects TRBV24-1 to TRBJ2-3; weak D call: TRBD1 (5 bases). The germline V gene encodes CDR1 KGHDR and CDR2 SFDVKD. The CDR3 length is 16 residues. Trimming cost V 6 bases and J 0 bases, with 15 bases left between them. CDR3 sequence reads: CATSRTTGTSTDTQYF. The CDR3 DNA sequence: TGTGCCACCAGTCGAACAACAGGAACTAGCACAGATACGCAGTATTTT.

CDR3 bases: TGTGCCAGCAGTCCTACGGGGACTGAAGCTTTCTTT. This sequence encodes CASSPTGTEAFF. V gene TRBV28 combines with J gene TRBJ1-1; D uncertain. The germline V gene has CDR1 MDHEN and CDR2 SYDVKM. The ends were cut back, 5 bases at V and 5 bases at J, with 9 bases in the middle. There are 12 residues in the CDR3.

The genes are TRBV28 and TRBJ1-1; TRBD1 agrees at 9 bases. After removal of 5 bases from V and 2 bases from J, the junction contained 9 bases not matched to a gene. Per germline, CDR1 MDHEN and CDR2 SYDVKM. The CDR3 length is 16 residues. The CDR3 nucleotides are TGTGCCAGCAGTCCCGGGACAGGGATGGAAAACACTGAAGCTTTCTTT. It codes for CASSPGTGMENTEAFF.

V usage is TRBV5-1 and J usage is TRBJ1-2, with 11 nucleotides matching TRBD1. V shed 5 bases, J shed 6 bases, and the junction held 6 bases outside the gene matches. Germline V gene sequence: CDR1 SGHRS, CDR2 YFSETQ. The CDR3 consists of 14 residues. CDR3 loop: CASRRDRGFDGYTF. CDR3 sequence (DNA): TGCGCCAGCAGACGGGACAGGGGGTTCGATGGCTACACCTTC.

There are a few counts of this clone. V is TRBV18 and J is TRBJ1-1, with D possibly being TRBD1 (6 bases). The CDR3 sequence is 15 residues long. Germline CDR1 and CDR2: KGHSH and LQKENI. V shed 6 bases and J shed 6 bases, with 20 bases lying between them. The CDR3 DNA sequence: TGTGCCAGCTCCCAACAAGGGACACCGGCGGCTGAAGCTTTCTTT. Translated, it gives CASSQQGTPAAEAFF.

V and J are TRBV3-1 (or the pseudogene TRBV3-2) and TRBJ1-6; D gene uncertain. The CDR3 length is 13 residues. Trimming pared 0 bases from V and 11 bases from J, leaving 8 bases between. CDR1 and CDR2 (germline): LGHDT, YNNKEL (reference sequence). The CDR3 DNA reads as TGTGCCAGCAGCCAAGAGGAGAAGGCACCCCTCCACTTT. This sequence encodes CASSQEEKAPLHF.

The chain employs TRBV5-6 and TRBJ1-5, with D perhaps matching TRBD1 (6 bases). Trimming stripped 2 bases from V and 5 bases from J, with 8 bases between. The germline V gene has CDR1 SGHDT and CDR2 YYEEEE. The CDR3 has 13 amino acids. CDR3 nucleotide sequence: TGTGCCAGCAGCTTCACAGGGCATCAGCCCCAGCATTTT. Encoded protein: CASSFTGHQPQHF.

The chain joins TRBV19 to TRBJ1-2, with TRBD1 identical over 10 bases. V was clipped by 9 bases and J by 0 bases; unmatched bases: 7. Germline values: CDR1 LNHDA, CDR2 SQIVND (reference sequence). The CDR3 is 15 amino acids. CDR3 residues: CASRQGALSNYGYTF. CDR3 coding DNA: TGTGCCAGCCGACAGGGGGCCCTCTCTAACTATGGCTACACCTTC.

The rearrangement uses TRBV10-2 and TRBJ2-5; TRBD1 matches at 8 bases. The length of the CDR3 is 13 residues. V lost 9 bases to trimming and J lost 5 bases; unmatched junction nucleotides: 8. Per the germline V gene, CDR1 is WSHSY and CDR2 is SAAADI. CDR3 loop: CASLSGGLETQYF. CDR3 DNA: TGCGCCAGTCTCTCAGGGGGCTTGGAGACCCAGTACTTC.

V and J are TRBV30 and TRBJ2-2, with 8 bases lining up with TRBD2. V lost 0 bases, J lost 3 bases, and 3 bases stayed unmatched. The CDR3 is made up of 15 amino acids. CDR1 GTSNPN and CDR2 SVGIG come from the germline V gene (reference sequence). The CDR3 is CAWSVSGGDTGELFF. The CDR3, as DNA: TGTGCCTGGAGTGTATCGGGGGGGGACACCGGGGAGCTGTTTTTT.

The V and J genes are TRBV6-5 and TRBJ2-1; maybe TRBD2 (5 bases). The CDR3 consists of 15 residues. CDR1 is MNHEY and CDR2 is SVGAGI in the germline V gene. The V end lost 6 bases, the J end lost 5 bases, and 17 bases lay between the germline ends. CDR3 DNA: TGTGCCAGCAGCCCGCCTTTGGCCGGGAACAATGAGCAGTTCTTC. Its translation is CASSPPLAGNNEQFF.

The chain has TRBV6-6 and TRBJ1-1; D remains ambiguous. This CDR3 is built from 15 residues. CDR1 and CDR2 from the germline V gene are MNHNY and SVGAGI (reference sequence). V gave up 4 bases and J gave up 6 bases, with 18 bases separating them. The CDR3 coding sequence is TGTGCCAGCAGTTCCCCTCGTGGAGTGGGTTCTGAAGCTTTCTTT. As protein: CASSSPRGVGSEAFF.

This clone has a handful of counts. The rearrangement uses TRBV28 and TRBJ2-5, with D perhaps matching TRBD1 (6 bases). Trimming pared 6 bases from V and 1 base from J, leaving 15 bases between. The CDR3 covers 15 residues. The germline V gene encodes CDR1 MDHEN and CDR2 SYDVKM. DNA of the CDR3: TGTGCCAGCAGACATACAGGGCAAACCCAAGAGACCCAGTACTTC. It translates to CASRHTGQTQETQYF.

The rearrangement uses TRBV19 and TRBJ1-1; 8 nucleotides match TRBD1. This CDR3 has 16 amino acids. J gave up 7 bases and V 6 bases, and 16 bases lay outside the gene matches. The germline V gene encodes CDR1 LNHDA and CDR2 SQIVND (reference sequence). The DNA of the CDR3 is TGTGCCAGTAGAACCTCGGGACAGGCCTGGGGGGTTGAAGCTTTCTTT. This gives the protein CASRTSGQAWGVEAFF.

In DNA, the CDR3 is TGCGCCAGCAGCGTACGGGACAGGGGACAAGAGACCCAGTACTTC. Amino acid sequence: CASSVRDRGQETQYF. The J gene is TRBJ2-5, the V gene TRBV5-1; 10 bases line up with TRBD1. The V segment lost 4 bases and the J segment 2 bases; nucleotides outside the gene matches: 5. The germline V gene has CDR1 SGHRS and CDR2 YFSETQ. This CDR3 comprises 15 residues. The variable domain in full, with the rest retrieved from reference TRBV5-1 and TRBJ2-5, is KAGVTQTPRYLIKTRGQQVTLSCSPISGHRSVSWYQQTPGQGLQFLFEYFSETQRNKGNFPGRFSGRQFSNSRSEMNVSTLELGDSALYLCASSVRDRGQETQYFGPGTRLLVL.

This clone has a handful of counts. The chain carries TRBV5-4 and TRBJ2-5, with 11 nucleotides matching TRBD2. This CDR3 spans 17 amino acids. CDR1 is SGHNT and CDR2 is YYREEE in the germline V gene (reference sequence). The trim removed 4 bases at V and 0 bases at J, leaving 8 bases unmatched. Here the CDR3 DNA reads TGTGCCAGCAGCCCCGGGCTAGCGGGGGGTTACCAAGAGACCCAGTACTTC. It is translated as CASSPGLAGGYQETQYF.

The chain employs TRBV23-1 and TRBJ1-3, with TRBD1 matching 7 bases. TRBV23-1 is labeled an ORF, and its function is uncertain. The CDR3 has 16 residues. Trimming at V came to 6 bases and at J to 0 bases, leaving 8 bases not matched to a gene. The CDR3 loop reads CASRLQGNSSGNTIYF. Written as DNA, the CDR3 is TGCGCCAGCAGACTACAGGGGAATAGCTCTGGAAACACCATATATTTT.

The chain uses TRBV6-5 and TRBJ1-6; 7 bases map to TRBD1. CDR1 and CDR2 (germline): MNHEY, SVGAGI. Trimming cost V 6 bases and J 10 bases; bases outside gene matches: 9. The CDR3 runs to 14 residues. Written as DNA, the CDR3 is TGTGCCAGCAGCTCACCGGGACAGTCCTCACCCCTCCACTTT. Residues: CASSSPGQSSPLHF.

The CDR3 loop reads CASSGLSVNEQFF. The CDR3 region has the DNA TGTGCCAGTAGTGGGCTCTCGGTAAATGAGCAGTTCTTC. The rearrangement uses TRBV19 and TRBJ2-1; D remains ambiguous. The V end was cut by 5 bases, the J end by 7 bases, with 12 bases between. Germline CDR1 and CDR2: LNHDA and SQIVND (reference sequence). This CDR3 comprises 13 residues.

V is TRBV7-2 and J is TRBJ2-5; 11 bases fit TRBD2. With 0 bases clipped from V and 5 bases from J, the junction kept 8 bases outside the gene matches. The CDR3 is made up of 17 amino acids. In germline, CDR1 is SGHTA, CDR2 FQGNSA. For the CDR3, the DNA is TGTGCCAGCAGCTTAGCGCTAGCGGGGGGTTCGGAGGAGACCCAGTACTTC. The encoded protein is CASSLALAGGSEETQYF.

This clone came up a few times. V usage is TRBV30 and J usage is TRBJ1-1; D is unclear. This CDR3 region has 12 residues. V was pared by 0 bases and J by 4 bases, with 6 bases between. Germline V gene lookup returns CDR1 GTSNPN and CDR2 SVGIG (reference sequence). CDR3: CAWSVSGTEAFF. CDR3 nucleotides: TGTGCCTGGAGTGTAAGCGGCACTGAAGCTTTCTTT.